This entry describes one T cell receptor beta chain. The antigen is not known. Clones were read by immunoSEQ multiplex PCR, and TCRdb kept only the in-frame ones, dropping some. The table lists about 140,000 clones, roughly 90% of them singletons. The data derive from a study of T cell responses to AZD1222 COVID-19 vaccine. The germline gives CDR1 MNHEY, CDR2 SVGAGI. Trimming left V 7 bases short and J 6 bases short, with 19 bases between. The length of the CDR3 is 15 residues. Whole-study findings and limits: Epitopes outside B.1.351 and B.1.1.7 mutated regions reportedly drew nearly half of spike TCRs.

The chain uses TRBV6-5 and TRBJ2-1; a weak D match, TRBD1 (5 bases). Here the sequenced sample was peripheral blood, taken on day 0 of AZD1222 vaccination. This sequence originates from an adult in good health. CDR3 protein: CASTPRGMSGNEQFF. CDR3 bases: TGTGCCAGCACCCCAAGGGGAATGTCGGGCAATGAGCAGTTCTTC.